These 20 T cell receptor beta chains originate from one sample sequenced in a study of identical twins. TCRdb redid the calling of the 5' RACE reads with MiXCR, one entry per CDR3 protein. The sample carries about 200,000 distinct CDR3 sequences, about 10% recorded once. What was sequenced was memory T cells sorted from blood. Receptor source: a man aged 45-65 years in good health.

This clonotype appeared many times. The junction shows a germline mismatch at one end, possibly a read error. The V gene is TRBV12-3 or TRBV12-4, the J gene TRBJ1-1; D perhaps matches TRBD1 (6 bases). The CDR3 covers 13 residues. The CDR3 DNA is TGTGCCAGCAGTGCCGGGACACCAACTGAATCTTTCTTT. This codes for CASSAGTPTESFF.

This chain uses TRBV9 with TRBJ2-1; D is undetermined. This CDR3 is built from 14 residues. The germline V gene has CDR1 SGDLS and CDR2 YYNGEE. Deletions cut 1 base from V and 4 bases from J, with 9 bases between. The CDR3 here is CASSVNVRYNEQFF. Written as DNA, the CDR3 is TGTGCCAGCAGCGTAAATGTCCGGTACAATGAGCAGTTCTTC.

The sample holds many counts of this clonotype. The gene calls are TRBV3-1 and TRBJ2-5; perhaps TRBD1 as D (5 bases). This CDR3 has 14 amino acids. The ends were cut back, 2 bases at V and 2 bases at J, with 9 bases in the middle. CDR1 and CDR2 from the germline V gene are LGHDT and YNNKEL (reference sequence). CDR3 region: CASSQLGPQETQYF. The CDR3 DNA reads as TGTGCCAGCAGCCAACTGGGGCCTCAAGAGACCCAGTACTTC.

This clonotype has ten or more counts. V usage is TRBV4-2 and J usage is TRBJ2-6; a possible D gene is TRBD1 (7 bases). Per germline, CDR1 LGHNA and CDR2 YNFKEQ. Trimming stripped 1 base from V and 0 bases from J, with 19 bases between. This CDR3 has 20 residues. The CDR3 loop is CASSQGGRTGFNSGANVLTF. For the CDR3, the DNA is TGTGCCAGCAGCCAAGGTGGGAGGACAGGTTTTAACTCTGGGGCCAACGTCCTGACTTTC.

This clonotype was counted only a few times. This chain uses TRBV5-6 with TRBJ1-5; TRBD1 might be the D (5 bases). CDR3 size: 12 residues. V was pared by 2 bases and J by 6 bases, with 6 bases between. Germline V gene lookup returns CDR1 SGHDT and CDR2 YYEEEE. DNA of the CDR3: TGTGCCAGCAGCTTACAGGCTCAGCCCCAGCATTTT. This gives the protein CASSLQAQPQHF.

This sequence joins TRBV4-2 and TRBJ2-3; unclear D gene. V was trimmed by 0 bases and J by 7 bases, leaving 14 bases between them. Germline V gene data show CDR1 as LGHNA and CDR2 as YNFKEQ. This CDR3 has 15 residues. CDR3 DNA sequence: TGTGCCAGCAGCCAAGATGGGGATAGTAGGAATACGCAGTATTTT. Amino acid sequence: CASSQDGDSRNTQYF.

This clonotype has more than one count but fewer than ten. The chain joins TRBV4-2 to TRBJ2-4, with 7 positions matching TRBD2. CDR1 LGHNA and CDR2 YNFKEQ come from the germline V gene. Trimming removed 0 bases from V and 2 bases from J; junction bases left unmatched: 13. The CDR3 extends over 19 amino acids. The CDR3 reads CASSQDSGLTLRTKNIQYF. The CDR3 DNA is TGTGCCAGCAGCCAAGATTCGGGACTAACTCTTAGAACCAAAAACATTCAGTACTTC.

This clonotype showed up just a few times. The V call is TRBV4-3, the J call TRBJ2-4, with TRBD2 identical over 14 bases. Germline trimming cut 0 bases from V and 3 bases from J; bases unmatched to any gene: 4. This CDR3 has 18 amino acids. Germline lookup yields CDR1 LGHNA and CDR2 YSLEER. CDR3 residues: CASSQDPGLAGGKNIQYF. CDR3 in DNA: TGCGCCAGCAGCCAAGATCCAGGACTAGCGGGGGGCAAAAACATTCAGTACTTC.

This clonotype was recorded a few times. The CDR3 reads CSANHDVTYEQYF. The CDR3 DNA reads TGCAGTGCCAACCATGACGTTACATACGAGCAGTACTTC. The rearrangement links TRBV20-1 to TRBJ2-7; D unresolved. V was trimmed by 6 bases and J by 4 bases, leaving 16 bases between them. There are 13 residues in the CDR3. Germline CDR1 and CDR2: DFQATT and SNEGSKA (reference sequence).

This sequence joins TRBV28 and TRBJ2-1, with D perhaps matching TRBD2 (6 bases). The V end was cut by 3 bases, the J end by 13 bases, with 10 bases between. This CDR3 contains 11 residues. Germline values: CDR1 MDHEN, CDR2 SYDVKM. The CDR3, as DNA: TGTGCCAGCAGTTTTGGGACTCGCCAGTTCTTC. Translated: CASSFGTRQFF.

The V call is TRBV5-6, the J call TRBJ2-7, with 11 bases fitting TRBD2. Germline V gives CDR1 SGHDT, CDR2 YYEEEE. V lost 10 bases to trimming and J lost 2 bases; unmatched junction nucleotides: 8. There are 14 residues in the CDR3. The CDR3 is CASHETSGTYEQYF. Here the CDR3 DNA reads TGTGCCTCACATGAGACTAGCGGGACCTACGAGCAGTACTTC.

This clonotype was seen repeatedly, ten times or more. The chain joins TRBV6-1 to TRBJ2-7; tentatively, D is TRBD2 (6 bases). The CDR3 extends over 15 amino acids. V shed 6 bases and J shed 4 bases, with 19 bases lying between them. Germline lookup yields CDR1 MNHNS and CDR2 SASEGT. In DNA, the CDR3 is TGTGCCAGCAGCCTATCTGGCGCCGGGGGTTACGAGCAGTACTTC. This encodes CASSLSGAGGYEQYF.

This sequence joins TRBV7-2 and TRBJ1-2; 8 nucleotides match TRBD1. The J segment lost 7 bases and the V segment lost 3 bases, leaving 10 bases of the junction unmatched. Germline CDR1 and CDR2: SGHTA and FQGNSA. The CDR3 runs 15 residues. The CDR3 DNA is TGTGCCAGCAGCTTTTCCTTTTCCGACAGGGGTGGCTACACCTTC. Translating gives CASSFSFSDRGGYTF.

The CDR3: CASSQESLAANTGELFF. DNA for the CDR3: TGCGCCAGCAGCCAGGAATCCCTAGCGGCGAACACCGGGGAGCTGTTTTTT. The rearrangement links TRBV4-3 to TRBJ2-2; 7 positions match TRBD2. The germline gives CDR1 LGHNA, CDR2 YSLEER. The CDR3 loop spans 17 amino acids. With 3 bases clipped from V and 0 bases from J, the junction kept 7 bases outside the gene matches.

This chain uses TRBV11-2 with TRBJ1-3, with D tentatively TRBD1 (5 bases). The CDR3 extends over 16 amino acids. V was shortened by 5 bases and J by 2 bases, with 16 bases between the two germline ends. Germline V CDR1 and CDR2: SGHAT, FQNNGV. CDR3 bases: TGTGCCAGCAGCCTAGGGACGCCGGGCACTGGAAACACCATATATTTT. Encoded protein: CASSLGTPGTGNTIYF.

In this sample, this clonotype turned up a few times. The gene calls are TRBV11-2 and TRBJ2-1; 11 bases are shared with TRBD2. This CDR3 contains 18 residues. Germline V gene data show CDR1 as SGHAT and CDR2 as FQNNGV. The J segment lost 9 bases and the V segment lost 6 bases, leaving 19 bases of the junction unmatched. CDR3: CASSPAGTSGPLRSEQFF. CDR3 bases: TGTGCCAGCAGTCCTGCCGGGACTAGCGGCCCTTTAAGGTCTGAGCAGTTCTTC.

In regard to this clonotype: A much more abundant neighbour one base away suggests this may be a read error. V usage is TRBV20-1 and J usage is TRBJ2-7; D unclear. Germline V gives CDR1 DFQATT, CDR2 SNEGSKA (reference sequence). V lost 6 bases and J lost 3, with 18 bases in between. The CDR3 is 14 residues long. The CDR3 here is CSATAPQDSYEQYF. The CDR3, as DNA: TGCAGTGCGACCGCACCTCAGGATAGCTACGAGCAGTACTTC.

This clonotype was observed many times. The chain uses TRBV20-1 and TRBJ2-1; 9 bases match TRBD2. Per the germline V gene, CDR1 is DFQATT and CDR2 is SNEGSKA (reference sequence). CDR3 size: 16 residues. V gave up 3 bases and J gave up 8 bases; unmatched junction bases: 14. The CDR3 coding sequence is TGCAGTGCTAGTACTAACGGCGGGAGGGCCGCGTATGAGCAGTTCTTC. This sequence encodes CSASTNGGRAAYEQFF.

V gene TRBV30 combines with J gene TRBJ2-3, with 7 bases lining up with TRBD2. V gave up 5 bases and J gave up 0 bases; unmatched junction bases: 5. Germline assignment: CDR1 GTSNPN and CDR2 SVGIG (reference sequence). This CDR3 region has 14 residues. In DNA, the CDR3 is TGTGCCTGGGGGAGGGGACTGAGCACAGATACGCAGTATTTT. Protein: CAWGRGLSTDTQYF.

In its sample, this clonotype was seen a few times. V gene TRBV28 combines with J gene TRBJ1-2; a weak D match, TRBD1 (6 bases). The germline gives CDR1 MDHEN, CDR2 SYDVKM. The CDR3 is 16 residues long. The V and J ends lost 4 bases and 4 bases respectively, with 19 bases between them. The DNA of the CDR3 is TGTGCCAGCAGTTCGCTCAGGGGAATTTGGTCCTATGGCTACACCTTC. Amino acid sequence: CASSSLRGIWSYGYTF.